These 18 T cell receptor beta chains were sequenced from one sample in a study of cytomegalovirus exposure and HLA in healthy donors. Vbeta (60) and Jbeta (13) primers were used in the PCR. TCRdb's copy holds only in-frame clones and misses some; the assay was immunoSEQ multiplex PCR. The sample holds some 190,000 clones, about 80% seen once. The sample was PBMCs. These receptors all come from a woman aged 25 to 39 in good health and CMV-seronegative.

CDR3 region: CASSLVTSQNGAPLHF. DNA of the CDR3: TGTGCCAGCAGCTTAGTAACGAGCCAGAATGGAGCACCCCTCCACTTT. This sequence joins TRBV7-8 and TRBJ1-6; no definite D call. Germline V lookup: CDR1 SGHVS, CDR2 FQNEAQ. The CDR3 contains 16 residues. V lost 1 base and J 11 bases, leaving 18 bases between the germline ends.

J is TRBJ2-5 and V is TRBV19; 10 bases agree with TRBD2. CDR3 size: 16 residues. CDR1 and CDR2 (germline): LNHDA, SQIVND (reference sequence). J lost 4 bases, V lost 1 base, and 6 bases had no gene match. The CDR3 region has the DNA TGTGCCAGTAGTATAGGACTAGCGGGTCTTTTAGAGACCCAGTACTTC. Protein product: CASSIGLAGLLETQYF.

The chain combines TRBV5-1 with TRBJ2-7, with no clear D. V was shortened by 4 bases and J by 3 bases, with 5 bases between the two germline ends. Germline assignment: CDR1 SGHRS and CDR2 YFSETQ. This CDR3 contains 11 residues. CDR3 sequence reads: CASSQNYEQYF. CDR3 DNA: TGCGCCAGCAGCCAAAACTACGAGCAGTACTTC. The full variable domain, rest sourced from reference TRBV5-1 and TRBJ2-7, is KAGVTQTPRYLIKTRGQQVTLSCSPISGHRSVSWYQQTPGQGLQFLFEYFSETQRNKGNFPGRFSGRQFSNSRSEMNVSTLELGDSALYLCASSQNYEQYFGPGTRLTVT.

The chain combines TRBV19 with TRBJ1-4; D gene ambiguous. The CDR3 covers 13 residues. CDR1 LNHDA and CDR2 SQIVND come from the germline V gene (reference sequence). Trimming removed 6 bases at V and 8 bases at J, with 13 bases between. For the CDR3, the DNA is TGTGCCAGTAGGTCGGGTTTCGGCGAAAAACTGTTTTTT. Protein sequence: CASRSGFGEKLFF.

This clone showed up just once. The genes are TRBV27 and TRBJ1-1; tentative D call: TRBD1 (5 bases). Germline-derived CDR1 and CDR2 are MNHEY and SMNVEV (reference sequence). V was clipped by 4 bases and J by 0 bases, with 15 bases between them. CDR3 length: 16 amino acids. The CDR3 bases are TGTGCCAGCAGTTCAGGGCCGGGAGCGATGAACACTGAAGCTTTCTTT. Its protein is CASSSGPGAMNTEAFF.

CDR3 residues: CASSLNGQGGQPQHF. CDR3 bases: TGCGCCAGCAGCCTAAATGGACAGGGGGGTCAGCCCCAGCATTTT. The gene calls are TRBV4-3 and TRBJ1-5, with 10 bases lining up with TRBD1. The CDR3 loop spans 15 amino acids. Germline V lookup: CDR1 LGHNA, CDR2 YSLEER. J gave up 6 bases and V 4 bases, and 6 bases lay outside the gene matches.

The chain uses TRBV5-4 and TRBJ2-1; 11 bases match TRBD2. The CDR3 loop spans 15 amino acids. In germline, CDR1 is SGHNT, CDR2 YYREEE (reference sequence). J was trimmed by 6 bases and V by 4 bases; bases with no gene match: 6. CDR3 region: CASSGPGLAVNEQFF. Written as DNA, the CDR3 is TGTGCCAGCAGCGGCCCGGGACTAGCGGTCAATGAGCAGTTCTTC.

CDR3 DNA: TGTGCCAGCAGGTCTTCAGGGGTCCACGAGCAGTACTTC. It codes for CASRSSGVHEQYF. The chain joins TRBV27 to TRBJ2-7; D is possibly TRBD1 (6 bases). V lost 6 bases to trimming and J lost 5 bases, with 14 bases between them. Germline lookup yields CDR1 MNHEY and CDR2 SMNVEV (reference sequence). The CDR3 runs to 13 residues.

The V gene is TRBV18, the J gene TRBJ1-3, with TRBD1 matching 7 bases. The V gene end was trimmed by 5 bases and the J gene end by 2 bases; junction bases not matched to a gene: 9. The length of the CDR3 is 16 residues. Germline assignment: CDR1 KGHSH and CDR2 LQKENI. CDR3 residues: CASSLRTGSTGNTIYF. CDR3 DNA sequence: TGTGCCAGCTCATTACGGACAGGTTCAACTGGAAACACCATATATTTT.

The CDR3 DNA sequence: TGCGCCAGCAGCCAAGATTCTGACAGGGTGGCCACTGAAGCTTTCTTT. Translating it yields CASSQDSDRVATEAFF. The gene calls are TRBV4-3 and TRBJ1-1, with TRBD1 matching over 7 bases. The CDR3 is made up of 16 amino acids. The V and J ends lost 0 bases and 4 bases, in that order; junction bases with no gene match: 8. Germline V gene lookup returns CDR1 LGHNA and CDR2 YSLEER.

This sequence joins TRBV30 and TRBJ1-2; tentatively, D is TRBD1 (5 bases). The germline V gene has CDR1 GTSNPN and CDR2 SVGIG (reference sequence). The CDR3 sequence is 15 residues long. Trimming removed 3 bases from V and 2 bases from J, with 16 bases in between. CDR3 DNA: TGTGCCTGGAGACCCGGAGGGGTGACGAACTATGGCTACACCTTC. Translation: CAWRPGGVTNYGYTF.

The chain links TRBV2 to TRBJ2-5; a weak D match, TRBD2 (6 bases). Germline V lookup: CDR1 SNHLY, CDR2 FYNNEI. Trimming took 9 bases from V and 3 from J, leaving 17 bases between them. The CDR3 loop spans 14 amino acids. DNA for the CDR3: TGTGCCAGACGTTCCGGGACTCTTAAAGAGACCCAGTACTTC. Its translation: CARRSGTLKETQYF. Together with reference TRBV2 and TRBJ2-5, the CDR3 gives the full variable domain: EPEVTQTPSHQVTQMGQEVILRCVPISNHLYFYWYRQILGQKVEFLVSFYNNEISEKSEIFDDQFSVERPDGSNFTLKIRSTKLEDSAMYFCARRSGTLKETQYFGPGTRLLVL.

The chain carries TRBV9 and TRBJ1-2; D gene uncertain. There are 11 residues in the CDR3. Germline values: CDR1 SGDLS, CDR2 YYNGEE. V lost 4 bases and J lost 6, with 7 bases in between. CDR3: CASSKEDGYTF. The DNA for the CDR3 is TGTGCCAGCAGCAAAGAGGATGGCTACACCTTC.

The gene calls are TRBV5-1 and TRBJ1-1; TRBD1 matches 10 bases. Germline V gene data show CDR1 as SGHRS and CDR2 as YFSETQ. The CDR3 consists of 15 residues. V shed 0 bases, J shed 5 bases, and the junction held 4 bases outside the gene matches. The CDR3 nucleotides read TGCGCCAGCAGCTTGGGACAGGGGGCCGGGACTGAAGCTTTCTTT. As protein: CASSLGQGAGTEAFF.

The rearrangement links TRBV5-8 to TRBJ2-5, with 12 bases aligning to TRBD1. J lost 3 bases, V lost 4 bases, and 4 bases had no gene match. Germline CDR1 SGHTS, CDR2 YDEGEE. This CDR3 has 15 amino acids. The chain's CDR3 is CASSPGQGAKETQYF. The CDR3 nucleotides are TGTGCCAGCAGCCCGGGACAGGGGGCAAAAGAGACCCAGTACTTC.

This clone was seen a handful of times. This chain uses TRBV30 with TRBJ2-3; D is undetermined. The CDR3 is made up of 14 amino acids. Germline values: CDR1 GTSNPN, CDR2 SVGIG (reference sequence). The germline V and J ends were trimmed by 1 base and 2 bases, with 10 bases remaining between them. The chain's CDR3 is CAWSGLQNTDTQYF. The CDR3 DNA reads TGTGCCTGGAGTGGCCTCCAGAACACAGATACGCAGTATTTT.

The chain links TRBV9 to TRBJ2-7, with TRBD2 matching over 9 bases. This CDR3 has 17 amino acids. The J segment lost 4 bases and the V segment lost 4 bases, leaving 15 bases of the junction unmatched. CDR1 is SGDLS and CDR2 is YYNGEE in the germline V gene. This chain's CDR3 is CASSPPPGRGGQYEQYF. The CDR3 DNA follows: TGTGCCAGCAGCCCTCCTCCGGGGCGGGGGGGCCAGTACGAGCAGTACTTC.

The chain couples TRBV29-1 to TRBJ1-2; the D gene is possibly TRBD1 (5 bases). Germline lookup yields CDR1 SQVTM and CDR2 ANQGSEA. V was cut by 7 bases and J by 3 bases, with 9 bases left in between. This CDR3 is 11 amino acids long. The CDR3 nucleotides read TGCAGCGGTGACAGTTACTATGGCTACACCTTC. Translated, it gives CSGDSYYGYTF. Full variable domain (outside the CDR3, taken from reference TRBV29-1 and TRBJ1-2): SAVISQKPSRDICQRGTSLTIQCQVDSQVTMMFWYRQQPGQSLTLIATANQGSEATYESGFVIDKFPISRPNLTFSTLTVSNMSPEDSSIYLCSGDSYYGYTFGSGTRLTVV.